One and the same sample provided the 8 T cell receptor beta chains below, sequenced in a study of vaccination and CD4 T cells after COVID-19. TCRdb recomputed calls from the PCR reads with MiXCR, one row per CDR3 protein. The sample consists of 20,000 or so distinct CDR3 sequences, about 60% of them appearing once. Sequencing used CD4+ T cells from blood, obtained after SARS-CoV-2 vaccination. These TCRs come from a human donor who had recovered from COVID-19.

This chain uses TRBV30 with TRBJ2-3, with 7 bases lining up with TRBD2. Germline V CDR1 and CDR2: GTSNPN, SVGIG (reference sequence). V lost 3 bases to trimming and J lost 2 bases; unmatched junction nucleotides: 5. The length of the CDR3 is 14 residues. The CDR3 protein is CAWRGLAATDTQYF. The CDR3 nucleotides are TGTGCCTGGAGGGGGCTAGCGGCCACAGATACGCAGTATTTT.

The V call is TRBV28, the J call TRBJ1-2, with 9 bases identical to TRBD1. With V trimmed by 6 bases and J by 4 bases, 6 bases remained unmatched. Germline values: CDR1 MDHEN, CDR2 SYDVKM. CDR3 length: 14 residues. CDR3 sequence: CASRPTGGSYGYTF. The CDR3 nucleotides read TGTGCCAGCAGACCAACAGGGGGCAGCTATGGCTACACCTTC.

V gene TRBV6-5 combines with J gene TRBJ1-1; no reliable D call. Germline V gene sequence: CDR1 MNHEY, CDR2 SVGAGI. The CDR3 is 12 residues long. Deletions cut 4 bases from V and 11 bases from J, with 14 bases between. The CDR3, as DNA: TGTGCCAGCAGTTCGCCGACTCCGGCGGCTTTCTTT. This codes for CASSSPTPAAFF.

This clonotype was detected only a few times. V and J are TRBV29-1 and TRBJ1-1, with D unresolved. In germline, CDR1 is SQVTM, CDR2 ANQGSEA. V was cut by 1 base and J by 0 bases, with 6 bases left in between. The CDR3 consists of 13 residues. The CDR3 DNA is TGCAGCGTTGAAGTAGGCCTGAACACTGAAGCTTTCTTT. It yields the protein CSVEVGLNTEAFF.

The chain combines TRBV27 with TRBJ2-7, with D perhaps being TRBD1 or TRBD2 (6 bases each). The CDR3 consists of 17 residues. V lost 3 bases to trimming and J lost 2 bases, with 20 bases between them. CDR1 and CDR2 (germline): MNHEY, SMNVEV (reference sequence). The CDR3 region has the DNA TGTGCCAGCAGTTTCGAGAGAGTAAGGGGGGTCCCCTACGAGCAGTACTTC. Protein: CASSFERVRGVPYEQYF.

The gene calls are TRBV5-4 and TRBJ2-1; D is perhaps TRBD1 or TRBD2 (5 bases each). The CDR3 has 14 residues. The V gene's germline CDR1 is SGHNT and CDR2 YYREEE (reference sequence). V dropped 10 bases and J dropped 0 bases, with 14 bases sitting between them. CDR3 amino acids: CALRGTSSYNEQFF. The CDR3 DNA reads as TGTGCCTTACGGGGCACGAGCTCCTACAATGAGCAGTTCTTC.

V and J are TRBV7-9 and TRBJ1-2; no clear D. Trimming shortened V by 1 base and J by 7 bases, and 7 bases separated the two germline ends. The germline V gene has CDR1 SEHNR and CDR2 FQNEAQ (reference sequence). The CDR3 sequence is 12 residues long. The CDR3 DNA sequence: TGTGCCAGCAGCTTAGGGAGGGCTGGCTACACCTTC. Residues: CASSLGRAGYTF.

This clonotype turned up a few times. The chain couples TRBV27 to TRBJ2-1; the match to TRBD1 covers 9 bases. J lost 7 bases, V lost 5 bases, and 15 bases had no gene match. The length of the CDR3 is 17 residues. Germline CDR1 reads MNHEY; CDR2 reads SMNVEV (reference sequence). Here the CDR3 reads CASSPRPSGTGLNEQFF. CDR3 nucleotide sequence: TGTGCCAGCAGTCCGAGACCCTCCGGGACAGGGTTGAATGAGCAGTTCTTC.